Following are 9 T cell receptor beta chains from one sample sequenced in a study of graft-versus-host responses after intestinal transplantation. Antigens of these TCRs are unknown. Method: immunoSEQ multiplex PCR; TCRdb's copy keeps in-frame clones and lacks some. The sample has 100,000 or so clones, roughly nine tenths seen once. The input for sequencing was unstimulated CD4+ T cells sorted from spleen or lymph node cells, taken before transplant. The receptors stem from a human donor who was the organ donor for an intestinal transplant.

This chain joins TRBV10-3 and TRBJ2-5, with D maybe TRBD2 (5 bases). The germline CDR1 and CDR2 sequences are ENHRY and SYGVKD. The CDR3 length is 13 residues. Trimming pared 7 bases from V and 2 bases from J, leaving 11 bases between. The CDR3 sequence: CAITASPQETQYF. DNA of the CDR3: TGTGCCATCACCGCTAGCCCACAAGAGACCCAGTACTTC.

The chain combines TRBV4-1 with TRBJ1-2; 7 bases fit TRBD1. V dropped 5 bases and J dropped 10; count of bases not matched to a gene: 13. CDR3 length: 14 residues. From germline, CDR1 is MGHRA and CDR2 YSYEKL. The CDR3 DNA follows: TGCGCCAGCAGCAGGGCCGGGACAGTCTCAGCCTACACCTTC. Translated: CASSRAGTVSAYTF.

V and J are TRBV19 and TRBJ2-7; perhaps TRBD1 as D (6 bases). CDR3 length equals 16 residues. Trimming left V 4 bases short and J 0 bases short, with 16 bases between. The germline V gene has CDR1 LNHDA and CDR2 SQIVND (reference sequence). For the CDR3, the DNA is TGTGCCAGTAGTAGGTATGGGGGCCCTAGCTCCTACGAGCAGTACTTC. Its translation is CASSRYGGPSSYEQYF. Filled out from reference TRBV19 and TRBJ2-7, the complete variable domain reads DGGITQSPKYLFRKEGQNVTLSCEQNLNHDAMYWYRQDPGQGLRLIYYSQIVNDFQKGDIAEGYSVSREKKESFPLTVTSAQKNPTAFYLCASSRYGGPSSYEQYFGPGTRLTVT.

The rearrangement joins TRBV5-4 to TRBJ1-5; 8 bases agree with TRBD1. V lost 4 bases, J lost 0 bases, and 3 bases stayed unmatched. The CDR3 runs to 15 residues. Germline lookup yields CDR1 SGHNT and CDR2 YYREEE (reference sequence). CDR3 in DNA: TGTGCCAGCAGCCAAGACAGGGGTAGCAATCAGCCCCAGCATTTT. This gives the protein CASSQDRGSNQPQHF. Together with reference TRBV5-4 and TRBJ1-5, the CDR3 gives the full variable domain: ETGVTQSPTHLIKTRGQQVTLRCSSQSGHNTVSWYQQALGQGPQFIFQYYREEENGRGNFPPRFSGLQFPNYSSELNVNALELDDSALYLCASSQDRGSNQPQHFGDGTRLSIL.

This chain connects TRBV19 to TRBJ2-3; 9 bases fit TRBD1. Germline V gene data show CDR1 as LNHDA and CDR2 as SQIVND (reference sequence). This CDR3 region has 13 residues. The ends lost 4 bases at V and 4 bases at J; junction bases unmatched: 0. CDR3 loop: CASSRQGADTQYF. The CDR3 DNA reads TGTGCCAGTAGTAGACAGGGGGCAGATACGCAGTATTTT.

The chain uses TRBV5-4 and TRBJ2-7; D gene unclear. In germline, CDR1 is SGHNT, CDR2 YYREEE (reference sequence). V lost 3 bases and J 8 bases, leaving 9 bases between the germline ends. The CDR3 is 11 residues long. The chain's CDR3 is CASSSPGKQYF. The CDR3 nucleotides read TGTGCCAGCAGCTCCCCGGGTAAGCAGTACTTC.

The chain combines TRBV10-2 with TRBJ1-2, with 7 bases that match TRBD1. CDR1 is WSHSY, CDR2 SAAADI, per germline. V shed 2 bases, J shed 2 bases, and the junction held 8 bases outside the gene matches. The CDR3 runs 16 residues. The CDR3 sequence: CASSEALTGRNYGYTF. The DNA of the CDR3 is TGCGCCAGCAGTGAGGCCTTGACAGGGCGCAACTATGGCTACACCTTC.

The V call is TRBV30, the J call TRBJ1-4, with D possibly matching TRBD1 (5 bases). There are 12 residues in the CDR3. Trimming took 1 base from V and 7 from J, leaving 7 bases between them. Germline loops: CDR1 GTSNPN, CDR2 SVGIG (reference sequence). The DNA of the CDR3 is TGTGCCTGGAGTGGACAGCTTGAAAAACTGTTTTTT. Amino acids: CAWSGQLEKLFF.

The chain couples TRBV20-1 to TRBJ1-1; D is ambiguous. V gave up 0 bases and J gave up 10 bases, with 9 bases separating them. This CDR3 has 11 residues. Germline CDR1 DFQATT, CDR2 SNEGSKA (reference sequence). This CDR3 is CSARDRKVAFF. The CDR3 nucleotides are TGCAGTGCTAGAGATAGGAAGGTAGCTTTCTTT.